The entry below describes one T cell receptor beta chain. Its specificity is unknown. These data come from a study of T cells in narcolepsy. Study-wide results and limits: Blood of same and different patients, but not healthy controls, reportedly held recurring autoreactive clonotypes. Comparing one patient's CSF and blood CD4+ clonotypes highlighted HCRT- and TRIB2-specific autoreactive clonotypes.

Germline lookup yields CDR1 SEHNR and CDR2 FQNEAQ (reference sequence). The length of the CDR3 is 16 residues. The V end was cut by 5 bases, the J end by 7 bases, with 21 bases between. Sequencing was performed with immunoSEQ multiplex PCR; in TCRdb, only in-frame clones are kept and a portion is missing. The repertoire has approximately 17,000 clones, 55% to 75% of them found once; the top ten carry around 14%. The J gene is TRBJ2-1, the V gene TRBV7-9; no firm D call. This TCR was sampled from a human donor with narcolepsy. Source material: CD45RA- memory CD8+ T cells from PBMCs. DNA of the CDR3: TGTGCCAGCAGCCCTGCTGGTGGCTGGATGGAGAATGAGCAGTTCTTC. This gives the protein CASSPAGGWMENEQFF.